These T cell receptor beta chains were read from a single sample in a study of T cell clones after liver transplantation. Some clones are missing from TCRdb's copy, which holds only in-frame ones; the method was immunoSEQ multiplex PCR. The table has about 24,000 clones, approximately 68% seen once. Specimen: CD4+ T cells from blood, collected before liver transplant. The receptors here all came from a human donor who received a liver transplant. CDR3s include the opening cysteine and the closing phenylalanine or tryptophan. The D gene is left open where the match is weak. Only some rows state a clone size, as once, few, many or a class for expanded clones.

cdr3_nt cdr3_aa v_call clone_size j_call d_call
TGCGCCAGCAGCTTGACCGGGACTCACACTGAAGCTTTCTTT CASSLTGTHTEAFF TRBV5-1 few TRBJ1-1 .
TGCGCCAGCAGTGAGTCGAGGGGTCCTGGGAGAAACACCATATATTTT CASSESRGPGRNTIYF TRBV10-1 . TRBJ1-3 .
TGTGCCAGCAGCAAGGGACAGGGAAGGGAAAAACTGTTTTTT CASSKGQGREKLFF TRBV28 . TRBJ1-4 TRBD1
TGTGCCAGCAGTTTACTAGCGGGAGGGGGTAACACCGGGGAGCTGTTTTTT CASSLLAGGGNTGELFF TRBV27 . TRBJ2-2 TRBD2
TGTGCCAGCAGCTTAGATCAGGGCGCCGGCCAGTTCAATGAGCAGTTCTTC CASSLDQGAGQFNEQFF TRBV11-3 . TRBJ2-1 .
TGTGCCAGCAGCCCGACGGATGTACAAGAGACCCAGTACTTC CASSPTDVQETQYF TRBV11-2 . TRBJ2-5 .
TGTGCCAGCAGCTTATGGGGGGAAGGGGGAACCCGAGGAGATACGCAGTATTTT CASSLWGEGGTRGDTQYF TRBV11-3 . TRBJ2-3 .
TGTGCCAGCAGTAGACCCCAAGGCACAGATACGCAGTATTTT CASSRPQGTDTQYF TRBV7-9 . TRBJ2-3 .
TGTGCCAGCAGTCCTGCGGGGAACACAGATACGCAGTATTTT CASSPAGNTDTQYF TRBV28 . TRBJ2-3 .
TGTGCCAGCAGGGACGACAGGAGTCAGCCCCAGCATTTT CASRDDRSQPQHF TRBV6-1 . TRBJ1-5 .
TGTGCCAGCAGCTTCACAGCGAACACCGGGGAGCTGTTTTTT CASSFTANTGELFF TRBV5-8 once TRBJ2-2 .
TGTGCCAGCAGCCACCGTCCGTGGGAGGGCGTCACCGGGGAGCTGTTTTTT CASSHRPWEGVTGELFF TRBV11-3 medium-sized TRBJ2-2 TRBD2
TGTGCCAGCAGCTTCGGTTCTAGCTTCGATGAGCAGTTCTTC CASSFGSSFDEQFF TRBV11-3 . TRBJ2-1 .
TGTGCCAGTAGAGGCCACAGGGGGACTGAAGCTTTCTTT CASRGHRGTEAFF TRBV19 few TRBJ1-1 TRBD1
TGCGCCAGCAGCTTACCTGAGCGGGGATCCTACAATGAGCAGTTCTTC CASSLPERGSYNEQFF TRBV5-1 . TRBJ2-1 TRBD2
TGCGCCAGCACCACTGACCCAAGTTCACTGCTCTATGGCTACACCTTC CASTTDPSSLLYGYTF TRBV5-1 few TRBJ1-2 .
TGTGCCACCAGCACACCTAAGGGGGATACGACCTACGAGCAGTACTTC CATSTPKGDTTYEQYF TRBV15 . TRBJ2-7 .
TGTGCCAGCTTTTTAGACAGGGCCATTCAGTACTTC CASFLDRAIQYF TRBV4-2 . TRBJ2-4 TRBD1
TGTGCCAGCAGCTTGAACGATGAGCAGTTCTTC CASSLNDEQFF TRBV5-4 . TRBJ2-1 .
TGTGCCAGCAGTTTAGCGGTCACCGGGGAGCTGTTTTTT CASSLAVTGELFF TRBV6-5 . TRBJ2-2 .
TGTGCCAGTAGTCCGGACAGGGATGGCACCGGGGAGCTGTTTTTT CASSPDRDGTGELFF TRBV19 . TRBJ2-2 TRBD1
TGCGCCAGCAGCCAGCGGGAGGGAAACACCGGGGAGCTGTTTTTT CASSQREGNTGELFF TRBV5-1 . TRBJ2-2 TRBD2
TGTGCCATCTCCCAACCAACAGCTAAGGAGACCCAGTACTTC CAISQPTAKETQYF TRBV2 . TRBJ2-5 .
TGTGCCAGCAGGGAGGCTCGGACACCCCGAGAAAAACTGTTTTTT CASREARTPREKLFF TRBV6-1 once TRBJ1-4 .
TGTGCCTCAAGGAGGGCAGGGAATAATTCACCCCTCCACTTT CASRRAGNNSPLHF TRBV27 . TRBJ1-6 .
TGCGCCAGGAAGCCCCCTCCCAAGTCCGAAAGCACAGATACGCAGTATTTT CARKPPPKSESTDTQYF TRBV23-1 . TRBJ2-3 .
TGTGCCAGTAGTACCCTGACCACAGGTAATGAGCAGTTCTTC CASSTLTTGNEQFF TRBV19 few TRBJ2-1 .
TGTGCCAGCAGCTTAGCCTCCACCGGGGAGCTGTTTTTT CASSLASTGELFF TRBV7-9 . TRBJ2-2 .
TGTGCCAGCAGTGAAGCGACAGAAAATCAGCCCCAGCATTTT CASSEATENQPQHF TRBV2 medium-sized TRBJ1-5 .
TGTGCCAGCAGTAAAGGTGGGCAGAGCTCCTATAATTCACCCCTCCACTTT CASSKGGQSSYNSPLHF TRBV2 . TRBJ1-6 .
TGTGCCAGCAGCTTGGACCTGTCGGGGACCGGCGGGGAAAAACTGTTTTTT CASSLDLSGTGGEKLFF TRBV5-4 . TRBJ1-4 .
TGTGCCAGCACGCCCAGTAGAGGGATTGAGCAGTTCTTC CASTPSRGIEQFF TRBV21-1 once TRBJ2-1 .
TGTGCCAGCAGGGGCAGGCGCACCGGGGAGCTGTTTTTT CASRGRRTGELFF TRBV5-6 few TRBJ2-2 .
TGTGCCAGCAGCCCCCGGTTGGCCAAAAACATTCAGTACTTC CASSPRLAKNIQYF TRBV13 . TRBJ2-4 .
TGTGCCAGCAGTTCGCCCCCGGGACAGGGGGTCCACGAGCAGTACTTC CASSSPPGQGVHEQYF TRBV28 once TRBJ2-7 TRBD1
TGTGCCAGCAGTGTGAGAGTGGGACCGGGCACTGAAGCTTTCTTT CASSVRVGPGTEAFF TRBV2 . TRBJ1-1 .
TGCGCCAGCAAGGGACAGCCGAACACCGGGGAGCTGTTTTTT CASKGQPNTGELFF TRBV5-1 . TRBJ2-2 TRBD1
TGTGCCAGCAGCTCGGGACTCCACAGAGAGGATGAGCAGTTCTTC CASSSGLHREDEQFF TRBV7-9 few TRBJ2-1 .
TGTGCCAGCTCACCACAGATGAACACTGAAGCTTTCTTT CASSPQMNTEAFF TRBV18 . TRBJ1-1 .